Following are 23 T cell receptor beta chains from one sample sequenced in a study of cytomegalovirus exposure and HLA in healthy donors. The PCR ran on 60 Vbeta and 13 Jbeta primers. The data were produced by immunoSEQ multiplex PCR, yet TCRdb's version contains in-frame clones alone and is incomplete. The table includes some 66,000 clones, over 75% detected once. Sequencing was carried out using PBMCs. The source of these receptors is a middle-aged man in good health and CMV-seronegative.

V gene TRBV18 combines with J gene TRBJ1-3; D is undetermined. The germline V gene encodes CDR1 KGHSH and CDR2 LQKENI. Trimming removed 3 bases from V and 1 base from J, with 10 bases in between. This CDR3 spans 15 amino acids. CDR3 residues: CASSPTSLSGNTIYF. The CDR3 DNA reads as TGTGCCAGCTCACCGACAAGCCTTTCTGGAAACACCATATATTTT.

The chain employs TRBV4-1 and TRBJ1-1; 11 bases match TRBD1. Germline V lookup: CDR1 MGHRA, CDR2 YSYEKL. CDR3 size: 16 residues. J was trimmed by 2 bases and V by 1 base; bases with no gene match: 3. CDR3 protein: CASSQVGTGGNTEAFF. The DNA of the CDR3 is TGCGCCAGCAGCCAAGTGGGGACAGGGGGAAACACTGAAGCTTTCTTT.

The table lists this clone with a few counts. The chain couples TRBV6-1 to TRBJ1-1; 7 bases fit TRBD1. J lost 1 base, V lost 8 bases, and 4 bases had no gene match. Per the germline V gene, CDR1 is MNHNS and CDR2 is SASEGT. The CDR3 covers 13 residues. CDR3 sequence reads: CASGRTGNTEAFF. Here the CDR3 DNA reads TGTGCCAGCGGAAGGACAGGGAACACTGAAGCTTTCTTT.

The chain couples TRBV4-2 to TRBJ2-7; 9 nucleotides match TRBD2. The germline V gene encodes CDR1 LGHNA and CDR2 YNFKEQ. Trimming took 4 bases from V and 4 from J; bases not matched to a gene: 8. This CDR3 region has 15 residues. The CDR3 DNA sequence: TGTGCCAGCAGCCCCGGGTTTAGCGGGAGTTACGAGCAGTACTTC. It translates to CASSPGFSGSYEQYF.

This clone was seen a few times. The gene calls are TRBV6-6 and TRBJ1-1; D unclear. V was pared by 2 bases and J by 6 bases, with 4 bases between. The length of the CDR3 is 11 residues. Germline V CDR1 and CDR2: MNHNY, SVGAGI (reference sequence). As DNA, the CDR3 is TGTGCCAGCAGTTACGGAGCTGAAGCTTTCTTT. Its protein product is CASSYGAEAFF.

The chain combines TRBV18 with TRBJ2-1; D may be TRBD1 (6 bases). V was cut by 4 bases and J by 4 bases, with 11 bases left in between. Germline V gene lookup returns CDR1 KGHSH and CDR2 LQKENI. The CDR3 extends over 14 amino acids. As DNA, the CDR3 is TGTGCCAGCTCACAACGGACAGAGTACAATGAGCAGTTCTTC. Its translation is CASSQRTEYNEQFF. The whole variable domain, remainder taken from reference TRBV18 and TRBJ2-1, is NAGVMQNPRHLVRRRGQEARLRCSPMKGHSHVYWYRQLPEEGLKFMVYLQKENIIDESGMPKERFSAEFPKEGPSILRIQQVVRGDSAAYFCASSQRTEYNEQFFGPGTRLTVL.

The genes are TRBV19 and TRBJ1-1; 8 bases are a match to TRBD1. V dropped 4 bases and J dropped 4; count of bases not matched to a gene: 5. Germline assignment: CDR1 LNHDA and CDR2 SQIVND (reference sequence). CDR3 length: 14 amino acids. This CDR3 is CASSTLQGATEAFF. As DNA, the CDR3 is TGTGCCAGTAGTACCCTCCAGGGGGCCACTGAAGCTTTCTTT.

CDR3 in amino acids: CASSLGGRGFSEQYF. In nucleotides, the CDR3 is TGTGCCAGCAGCCTAGGGGGCAGGGGTTTTAGCGAGCAGTACTTC. The V and J genes are TRBV7-9 and TRBJ2-7; 7 positions agree with TRBD1. Looked up from germline, CDR1 is SEHNR and CDR2 is FQNEAQ (reference sequence). This CDR3 is built from 15 residues. The V segment lost 5 bases and the J segment 6 bases; nucleotides outside the gene matches: 13.

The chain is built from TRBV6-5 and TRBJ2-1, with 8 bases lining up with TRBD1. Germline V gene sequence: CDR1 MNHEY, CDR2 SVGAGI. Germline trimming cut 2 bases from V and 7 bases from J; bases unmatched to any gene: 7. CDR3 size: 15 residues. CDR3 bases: TGTGCCAGCAGTTACGGGCAGGGGGCGAGAAATGAGCAGTTCTTC. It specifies CASSYGQGARNEQFF.

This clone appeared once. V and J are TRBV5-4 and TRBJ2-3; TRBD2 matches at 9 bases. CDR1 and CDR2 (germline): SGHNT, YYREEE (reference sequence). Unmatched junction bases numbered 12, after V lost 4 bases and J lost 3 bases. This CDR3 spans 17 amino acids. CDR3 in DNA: TGTGCCAGCAGCCCATTTACCGGTAGCGGGAGAACAGATACGCAGTATTTT. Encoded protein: CASSPFTGSGRTDTQYF.

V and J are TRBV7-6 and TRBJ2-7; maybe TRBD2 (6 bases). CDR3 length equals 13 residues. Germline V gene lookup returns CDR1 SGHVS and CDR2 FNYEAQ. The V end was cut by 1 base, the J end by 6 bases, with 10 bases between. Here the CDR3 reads CASSLGREGEQYF. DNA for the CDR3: TGTGCCAGCAGCTTAGGGCGGGAAGGCGAGCAGTACTTC.

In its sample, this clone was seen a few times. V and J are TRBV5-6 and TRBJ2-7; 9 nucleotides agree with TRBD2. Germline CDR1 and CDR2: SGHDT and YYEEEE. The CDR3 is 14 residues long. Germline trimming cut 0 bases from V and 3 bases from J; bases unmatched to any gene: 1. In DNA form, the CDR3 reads TGTGCCAGCAGCTTGGCTAGCGGGATCTACGAGCAGTACTTC. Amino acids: CASSLASGIYEQYF.

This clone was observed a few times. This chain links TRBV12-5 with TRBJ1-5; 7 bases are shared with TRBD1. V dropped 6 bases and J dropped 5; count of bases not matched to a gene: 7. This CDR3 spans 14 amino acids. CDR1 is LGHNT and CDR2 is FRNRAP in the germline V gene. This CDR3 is CASGQGPTYQPQHF. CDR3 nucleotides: TGTGCTAGTGGACAGGGGCCTACTTATCAGCCCCAGCATTTT.

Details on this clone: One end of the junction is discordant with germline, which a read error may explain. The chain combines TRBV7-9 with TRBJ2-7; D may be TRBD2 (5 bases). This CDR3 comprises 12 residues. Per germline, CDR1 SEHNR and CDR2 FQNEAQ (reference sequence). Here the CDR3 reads CSSSRDFYEQYF. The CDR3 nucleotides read TGTTCCAGCAGCCGGGATTTCTACGAGCAGTACTTC.

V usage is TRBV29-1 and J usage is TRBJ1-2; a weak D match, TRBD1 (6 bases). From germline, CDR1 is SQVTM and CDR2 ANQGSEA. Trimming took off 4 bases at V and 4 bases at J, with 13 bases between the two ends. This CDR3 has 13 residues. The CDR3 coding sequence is TGCAGCGTTGTAACAGGGAGCGGCTATGGCTACACCTTC. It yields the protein CSVVTGSGYGYTF.

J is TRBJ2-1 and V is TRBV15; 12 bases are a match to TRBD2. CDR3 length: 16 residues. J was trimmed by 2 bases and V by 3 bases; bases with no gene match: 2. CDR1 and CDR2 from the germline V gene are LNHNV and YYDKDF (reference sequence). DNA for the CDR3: TGTGCCACCAGCAGTGGACTAGCGGGGCCCTACAATGAGCAGTTCTTC. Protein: CATSSGLAGPYNEQFF.

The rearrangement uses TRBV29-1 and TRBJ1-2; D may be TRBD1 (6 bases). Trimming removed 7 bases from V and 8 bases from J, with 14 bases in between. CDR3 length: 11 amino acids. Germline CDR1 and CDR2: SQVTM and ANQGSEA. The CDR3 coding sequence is TGCAGCGCGACCAGGGGTGGCGGCTACACCTTC. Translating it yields CSATRGGGYTF.

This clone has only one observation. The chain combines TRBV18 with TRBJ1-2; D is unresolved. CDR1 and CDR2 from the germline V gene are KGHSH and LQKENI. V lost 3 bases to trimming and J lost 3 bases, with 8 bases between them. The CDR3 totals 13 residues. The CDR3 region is CASSPPGYYGYTF. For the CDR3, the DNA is TGTGCCAGCTCACCCCCGGGTTACTATGGCTACACCTTC.

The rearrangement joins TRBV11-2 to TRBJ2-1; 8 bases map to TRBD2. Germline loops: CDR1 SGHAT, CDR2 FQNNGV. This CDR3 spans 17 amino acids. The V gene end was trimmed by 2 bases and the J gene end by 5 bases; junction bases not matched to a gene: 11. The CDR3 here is CASSLLSPGGGHNEQFF. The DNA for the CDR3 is TGTGCCAGCAGCTTATTATCCCCTGGCGGGGGGCACAATGAGCAGTTCTTC.

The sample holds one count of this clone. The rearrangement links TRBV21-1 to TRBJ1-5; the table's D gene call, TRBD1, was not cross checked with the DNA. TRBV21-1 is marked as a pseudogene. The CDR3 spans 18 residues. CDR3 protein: CASSIQKGQTDSNQPQHF. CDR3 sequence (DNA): TGTGCCAGCAGCATCCAAAAGGGACAGACAGATAGCAATCAGCCCCAGCATTTT.

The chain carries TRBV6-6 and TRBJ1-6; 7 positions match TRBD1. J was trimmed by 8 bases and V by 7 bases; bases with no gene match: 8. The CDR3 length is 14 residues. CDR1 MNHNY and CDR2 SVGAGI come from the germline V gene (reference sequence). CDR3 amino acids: CASMRQGRDSPLHF. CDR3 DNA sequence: TGTGCCAGCATGCGACAGGGTCGGGATTCACCCCTCCACTTT.

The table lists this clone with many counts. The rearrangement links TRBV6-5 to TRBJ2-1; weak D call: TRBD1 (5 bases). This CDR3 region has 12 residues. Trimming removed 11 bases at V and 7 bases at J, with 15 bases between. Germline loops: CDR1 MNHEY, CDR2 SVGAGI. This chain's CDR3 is CASFGASNEQFF. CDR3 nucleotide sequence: TGTGCCTCCTTTGGGGCATCTAATGAGCAGTTCTTC.

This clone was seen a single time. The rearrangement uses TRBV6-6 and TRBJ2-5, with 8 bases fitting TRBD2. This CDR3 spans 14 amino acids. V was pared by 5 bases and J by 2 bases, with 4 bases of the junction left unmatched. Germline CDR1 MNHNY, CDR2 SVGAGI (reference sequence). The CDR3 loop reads CASSPGGAQETQYF. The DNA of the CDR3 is TGTGCCAGCAGTCCGGGGGGGGCTCAAGAGACCCAGTACTTC.